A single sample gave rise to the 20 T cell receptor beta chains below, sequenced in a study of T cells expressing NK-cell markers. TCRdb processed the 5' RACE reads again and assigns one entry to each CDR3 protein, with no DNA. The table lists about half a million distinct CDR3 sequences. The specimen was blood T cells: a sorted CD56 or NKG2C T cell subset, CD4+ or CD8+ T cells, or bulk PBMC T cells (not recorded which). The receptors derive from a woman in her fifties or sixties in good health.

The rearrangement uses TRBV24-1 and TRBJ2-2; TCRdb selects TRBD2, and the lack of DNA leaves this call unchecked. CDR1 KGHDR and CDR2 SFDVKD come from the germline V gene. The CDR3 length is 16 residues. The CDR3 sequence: CATSDHGLAGTGELFF.

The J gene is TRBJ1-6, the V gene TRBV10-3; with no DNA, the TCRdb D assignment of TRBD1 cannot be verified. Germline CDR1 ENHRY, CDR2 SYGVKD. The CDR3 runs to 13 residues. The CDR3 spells CATGQGRDSPLHF.

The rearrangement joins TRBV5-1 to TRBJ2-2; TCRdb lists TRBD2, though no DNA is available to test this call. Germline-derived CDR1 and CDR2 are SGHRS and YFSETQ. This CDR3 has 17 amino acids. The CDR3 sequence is CASSLEGTSGPTGELFF.

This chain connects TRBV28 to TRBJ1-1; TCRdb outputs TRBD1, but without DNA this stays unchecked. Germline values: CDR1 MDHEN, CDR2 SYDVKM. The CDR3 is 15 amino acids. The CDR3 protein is CASTPREGLNTEAFF.

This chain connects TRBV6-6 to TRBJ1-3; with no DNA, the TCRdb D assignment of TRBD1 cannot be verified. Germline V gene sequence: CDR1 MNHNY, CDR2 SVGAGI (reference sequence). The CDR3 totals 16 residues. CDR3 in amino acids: CASIQSGLISGNTIYF.

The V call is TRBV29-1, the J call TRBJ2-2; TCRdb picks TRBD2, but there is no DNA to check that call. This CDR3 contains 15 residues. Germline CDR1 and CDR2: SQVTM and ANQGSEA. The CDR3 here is CSARTSGRSSGELFF.

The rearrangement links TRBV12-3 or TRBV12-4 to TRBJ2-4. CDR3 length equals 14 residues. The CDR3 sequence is CASSLLIDGNIQYF.

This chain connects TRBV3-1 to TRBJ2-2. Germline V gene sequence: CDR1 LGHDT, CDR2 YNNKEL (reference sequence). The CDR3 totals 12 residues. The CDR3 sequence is CASSRSTGELFF.

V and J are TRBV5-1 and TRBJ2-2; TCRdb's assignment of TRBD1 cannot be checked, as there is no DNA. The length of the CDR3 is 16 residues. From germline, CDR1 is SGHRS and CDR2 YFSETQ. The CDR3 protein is CASSLTSGRGIGELFF. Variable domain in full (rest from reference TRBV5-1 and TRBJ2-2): KAGVTQTPRYLIKTRGQQVTLSCSPISGHRSVSWYQQTPGQGLQFLFEYFSETQRNKGNFPGRFSGRQFSNSRSEMNVSTLELGDSALYLCASSLTSGRGIGELFFGEGSRLTVL.

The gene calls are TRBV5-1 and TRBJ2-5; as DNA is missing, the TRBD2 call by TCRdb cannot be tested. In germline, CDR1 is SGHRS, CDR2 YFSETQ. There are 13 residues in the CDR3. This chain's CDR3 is CASSLPSLETQYF.

The CDR3 here is CASSQVLLAGDEQYF. The chain carries TRBV4-1 and TRBJ2-7; TCRdb's assignment of TRBD2 cannot be checked, as there is no DNA. The CDR3 length is 15 residues. Germline CDR1 is MGHRA and CDR2 is YSYEKL.

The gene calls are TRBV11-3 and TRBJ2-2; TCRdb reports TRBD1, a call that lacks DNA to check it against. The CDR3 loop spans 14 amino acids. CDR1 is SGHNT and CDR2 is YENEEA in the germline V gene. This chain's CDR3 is CASSQGLRPGELFF. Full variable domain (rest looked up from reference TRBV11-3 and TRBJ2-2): EAGVVQSPRYKIIEKKQPVAFWCNPISGHNTLYWYLQNLGQGPELLIRYENEEAVDDSQLPKDRFSAERLKGVDSTLKIQPAELGDSAVYLCASSQGLRPGELFFGEGSRLTVL.

CDR3 protein: CASSQEGSTSGETQYF. The genes are TRBV4-2 and TRBJ2-5; the D call from TCRdb, TRBD2, cannot be confirmed without DNA. Germline V gives CDR1 LGHNA, CDR2 YNFKEQ. The CDR3 totals 16 residues.

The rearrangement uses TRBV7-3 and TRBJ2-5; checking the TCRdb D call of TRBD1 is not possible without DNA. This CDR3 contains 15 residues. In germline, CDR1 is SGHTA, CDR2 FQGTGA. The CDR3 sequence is CASSSGLGNQETQYF.

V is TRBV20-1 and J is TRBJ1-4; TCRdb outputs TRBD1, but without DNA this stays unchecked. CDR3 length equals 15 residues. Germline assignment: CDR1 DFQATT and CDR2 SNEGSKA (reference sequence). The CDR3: CSARDQGSLNEKLFF.

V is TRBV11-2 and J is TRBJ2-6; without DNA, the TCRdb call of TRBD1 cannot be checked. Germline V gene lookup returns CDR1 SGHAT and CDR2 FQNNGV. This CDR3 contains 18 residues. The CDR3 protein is CASSARGQGFSGANVLTF.

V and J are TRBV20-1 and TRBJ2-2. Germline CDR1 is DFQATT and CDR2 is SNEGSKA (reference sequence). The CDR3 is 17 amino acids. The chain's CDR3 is CSARDQTRSANTGELFF.

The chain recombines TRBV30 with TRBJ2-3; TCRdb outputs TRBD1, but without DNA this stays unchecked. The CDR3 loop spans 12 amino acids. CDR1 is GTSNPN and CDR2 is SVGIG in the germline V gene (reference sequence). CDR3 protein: CAWSRTGDTQYF. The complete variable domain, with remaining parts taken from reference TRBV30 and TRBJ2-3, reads SQTIHQWPATLVQPVGSPLSLECTVEGTSNPNLYWYRQAAGRGLQLLFYSVGIGQISSEVPQNLSASRPQDRQFILSSKKLLLSDSGFYLCAWSRTGDTQYFGPGTRLTVL.

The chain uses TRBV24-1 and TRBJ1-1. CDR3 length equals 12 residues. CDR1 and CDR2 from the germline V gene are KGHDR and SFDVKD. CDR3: CATSDFARRAFF.

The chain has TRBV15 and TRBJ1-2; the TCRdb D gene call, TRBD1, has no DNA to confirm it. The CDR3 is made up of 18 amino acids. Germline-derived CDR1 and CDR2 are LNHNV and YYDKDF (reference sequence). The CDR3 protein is CATSRDLKPGQLTYGYTF.